This TCR beta chain was sequenced in a study of Ad26.COV2.S vaccination and SARS-CoV-2 variants (dated by TCRdb to 2020 to 2022). Describing the broader study: Donors in the vaccine arm were drawn from COV1001, a multicentre, randomized, double-blind, placebo-controlled phase I-IIa trial testing Ad26.COV2.S in healthy adults. Ad26.COV2.S was given intramuscularly at 5x10^10 or 1x10^11 viral particles, as a single shot or as two shots 56 days apart. TCRbeta repertoire sequencing served as the tool for gauging how specific and how broad the SARS-CoV-2-reactive T cell receptors were following Ad26.COV2.S vaccination. The TCR-sequenced set comprised approximately 32 samples: around 20 Ad26.COV2.S vaccine recipients, 5 placebo recipients and 8 SARS-CoV-2 convalescent individuals. Trial participants were randomized into five groups of five: low-dose or high-dose Ad26.COV2.S given once or twice, or placebo on both occasions. Blinding of investigators to trial group allocation was maintained during experiments and outcome assessment. The paper as a whole reports these results and caveats: The study was not powered to compare responses between vaccine doses or regimens. Substantial breadth of spike-specific CD8+ and CD4+ T cell responses was reported after vaccination. Ad26.COV2.S recipients had higher spike-specific TCR breadth than placebo recipients (P = 0.0014). It was noted by the authors that total T cell responses may have been underestimated by the TCR breadth and depth analyses. Vaccine and placebo recipients had similar non-spike TCR breadth, a finding consistent with the vaccine containing only spike.

The V end gives up 4 bases and the J end 6 bases, leaving 15 bases in the junction not matched to a gene. The CDR3 holds 18 amino acids from the cysteine to the phenylalanine. The CDR3 DNA has 54 bases and is translated from base 1. CDR1 and CDR2, per the germline V gene, are SGHRS and YFSETQ. The immunoSEQ Assay was the method used to sequence TCRbeta CDR3 regions. After extraction, genomic DNA underwent amplification by bias-controlled multiplex PCR, followed by high-throughput sequencing. Per the authors' processing: To quantify the absolute abundance of every unique TCRbeta CDR3 region, sequences were collapsed and filtered. T cell fraction was estimated by normalization of TCRbeta template counts to usable DNA, with usable DNA being measured through amplification of reference genes present in all nucleated cells. Repertoire TCRs were annotated as SARS-CoV-2-specific by exact matching of V gene, CDR3 amino acid sequence and J gene to a known reactive TCR set. The reference SARS-CoV-2 TCR set was derived from MIRA and filtered for enrichment in COVID-19-positive ImmuneCODE repertoires, a step that removed public or cross-reactive TCRs. Drawing on the MIRA antigens, annotated TCRs were analysed further at the level of specific ORF or position within ORF. Depth was the summed frequency of annotated unique rearrangements, while breadth was defined as annotated unique rearrangements over total unique productive rearrangements. Two-sided Wilcoxon rank-sum tests were used to compare TCR breadth between groups. Here the immuneACCESS table is served through TCRdb, limited to in-frame sequences with V and J called. Missing clones are a known gap in these copies; in checked studies unresolved V genes cover under half, and the rest lacks a known reason. V and J calls and clone size come straight from that table; D and trimming were deduced from the DNA. In all, the sample holds hundreds of thousands of clones, and around 89% of those were seen once. 6.4% of the sample is in the top ten clones.

Taken with the paper, the label for treatment or condition translates to: about 20 received Ad26.COV2.S at low or high dose, single or two shots; 5 received placebo; per-sample allocation not given. Repertoires of vaccine and placebo recipients were sequenced from samples taken on day 63 after the first injection. Cohort 1b enrolled about 25 adults aged 18-55 years at a single site in Boston, USA, between 29 July and 7 August 2020. As a vaccine, Ad26.COV2.S was a replication-incompetent adenovirus type 26 vector that expressed a prefusion-stabilized SARS-CoV-2 spike protein derived from the original Wuhan strain. Details on this clone: It has no known antigen specificity. Base qualities are not at hand, and no much larger clone is one base apart.

Here the chain combines TRBV5-1 and TRBJ1-6, with 8 bases aligning to TRBD1. The starting material was peripheral blood, obtained in a trial of Ad26.COV2.S vaccine versus placebo. The clonotype comes from a person aged 18-60 years who received the Ad26.COV2.S COVID-19 vaccine or a placebo. The CDR3 amino acid sequence is: CASSVDRVLAALNSPLHF. The nucleotide sequence reads TGCGCCAGCAGCGTGGACAGGGTATTGGCCGCACTTAATTCACCCCTCCACTTT.